The subject of this entry is one T cell receptor (beta chain). The antigen is unknown. Unique molecular identifiers were incorporated when the TCRbeta library was constructed. TCRdb analysed the PCR reads with MiXCR anew, one entry per CDR3 protein. The sample lists over 100,000 distinct CDR3 sequences, 4.5% to 7.5% seen once, with 5.5% to 7% in the top ten. The data belong to a study of T-cell reconstitution after alpha-beta-depleted transplantation in children. Study findings and constraints: A year had passed since transplant, and T-cell counts and diversity by then came mostly from newly produced T cells. After transplant, high TCRbeta diversity at day 60 in some patients arose from surviving recipient T cells and thymic progenitors. Approximately two months post-transplant, alpha-beta T cells reportedly originated from several hundred expanded graft clones.

Between the trimmed V and J ends, which lost 7 bases and 7 bases, there was a span of 11 bases. The CDR3 totals 13 residues. From germline, CDR1 is SNHLY and CDR2 FYNNEI. The rearrangement uses TRBV2 and TRBJ1-6; D remains ambiguous. This sequence originates from a female patient aged 2-15 years who had a stem cell transplant for Fanconi anemia, so the T cells may come from the graft donor. This specimen was PBMCs, mostly from graft donor cells, taken 60 days after TCRalphabeta/CD19-depleted stem cell transplant. CDR3 nucleotide sequence: TGTGCCAGCATAGGGTCAACGAATTCACCCCTCCACTTT. Its protein is CASIGSTNSPLHF.